These 20 T cell receptor beta chains were all obtained from the same sample, sequenced in a study of vaccination effects on CD4 cells after COVID-19. Their recognized antigens are unknown. Peptide-pool stimulation followed by sequencing identified expanded antigen-specific CD4+ clonotypes in the ViraFEST assay. Culture lasted roughly 9 days before CD4+ T cell isolation. Having tested negative for nucleocapsid antibodies, the vaccine recipients showed no prior SARS-CoV-2 infection. Profiled with immunoSEQ multiplex PCR; TCRdb holds only in-frame clones, not every one. The sample comprises some 68,000 clones, 80% of which are singletons, and 10% to 15% rests with the top ten. Sequencing used CD4+ T cells from PBMCs cultured with SARS-CoV-2 spike peptides, obtained before COVID-19 vaccination. The receptors here all came from a human donor who received a COVID-19 vaccine.

The J gene is TRBJ1-2, the V gene TRBV7-2; tentative D call: TRBD1 (6 bases). Germline V gene lookup returns CDR1 SGHTA and CDR2 FQGNSA. V shed 5 bases and J shed 8 bases, with 15 bases lying between them. This CDR3 has 13 amino acids. The CDR3, as DNA: TGTGCCAGCAGCCCCGAGGCTGGGGGCGGCTACACCTTC. This gives the protein CASSPEAGGGYTF. Looking up the rest from reference TRBV7-2 and TRBJ1-2 gives the full variable domain: GAGVSQSPSNKVTEKGKDVELRCDPISGHTALYWYRQSLGQGLEFLIYFQGNSAPDKSGLPSDRFSAERTGGSVSTLTIQRTQQEDSAVYLCASSPEAGGGYTFGSGTRLTVV.

This rearrangement joins TRBV21-1 to TRBJ2-7; TRBD1 is the table's D call, not checked against the DNA. TRBV21-1 is termed a pseudogene. CDR3 size: 15 residues. The CDR3 DNA follows: TGTGCCAGGTCCCCCAGGGGCTGCAATTCCTACGAGCAGTACGTC. This codes for CARSPRGCNSYEQYV.

CDR3 loop: CASSLFRGTEAFF. DNA for the CDR3: TGTGCCAGCAGCTTGTTTAGGGGTACTGAAGCTTTCTTT. The rearrangement joins TRBV7-2 to TRBJ1-1; D may be TRBD1 (5 bases). The ends were cut back, 3 bases at V and 5 bases at J, with 10 bases in the middle. Germline V gene data show CDR1 as SGHTA and CDR2 as FQGNSA. The CDR3 covers 13 residues. Filled out from reference TRBV7-2 and TRBJ1-1, the complete variable domain reads GAGVSQSPSNKVTEKGKDVELRCDPISGHTALYWYRQSLGQGLEFLIYFQGNSAPDKSGLPSDRFSAERTGGSVSTLTIQRTQQEDSAVYLCASSLFRGTEAFFGQGTRLTVV.

There are a few counts of this clone. V gene TRBV4-1 combines with J gene TRBJ1-2; D uncertain. CDR3 size: 13 residues. Trimming took 2 bases from V and 4 from J, leaving 8 bases between them. The germline V gene has CDR1 MGHRA and CDR2 YSYEKL. CDR3 nucleotides: TGCGCCAGCAGCCAATCCGGTGGCTATGGCTACACCTTC. It yields the protein CASSQSGGYGYTF.

The gene calls are TRBV3-1 (or the pseudogene TRBV3-2) and TRBJ2-5, with 7 bases identical to TRBD1. Germline CDR1 and CDR2: LGHDT and YNNKEL (reference sequence). Trimming at V came to 2 bases and at J to 5 bases, leaving 5 bases not matched to a gene. The CDR3 extends over 14 amino acids. The CDR3 nucleotides are TGTGCCAGCAGCCAAACCCTCAGGGGGGAGACCCAGTACTTC. Translation gives CASSQTLRGETQYF.

V and J are TRBV18 and TRBJ1-1, with 8 bases aligning to TRBD1. Germline-derived CDR1 and CDR2 are KGHSH and LQKENI. The CDR3 runs to 16 residues. V shed 4 bases, J shed 4 bases, and the junction held 11 bases outside the gene matches. The CDR3 nucleotides are TGTGCCAGCTCACTACAGGGACAGGTTACGGTCACTGAAGCTTTCTTT. Amino acid sequence: CASSLQGQVTVTEAFF.

CDR3 region: CATSGTGMGVYNEQFF. The CDR3, as DNA: TGTGCCACCAGCGGGACAGGGATGGGAGTCTACAATGAGCAGTTCTTC. V and J are TRBV15 and TRBJ2-1; TRBD1 aligns across 9 bases. The CDR3 totals 16 residues. In germline, CDR1 is LNHNV, CDR2 YYDKDF (reference sequence). V gave up 5 bases and J gave up 3 bases; unmatched junction bases: 8.

The V and J genes are TRBV10-1 and TRBJ2-2, with 8 bases that match TRBD1. CDR3 size: 17 residues. The V gene end was trimmed by 0 bases and the J gene end by 5 bases; junction bases not matched to a gene: 8. CDR1 WNHNN and CDR2 SYGVQD come from the germline V gene (reference sequence). Here the CDR3 reads CASSESRSGGYTGELFF. CDR3 in DNA: TGCGCCAGCAGTGAGTCGAGGTCAGGGGGCTATACCGGGGAGCTGTTTTTT.

The count of this clone is one. The CDR3 nucleotides read TGTGCCAGCAGTGATCCTGGGACCTTCCAAGAGACCCAGTACTTC. Encoded protein: CASSDPGTFQETQYF. This chain joins TRBV25-1 and TRBJ2-5; D possibly uses TRBD1 or TRBD2 (5 bases each). CDR3 size: 15 residues. The V end lost 3 bases, the J end lost 1 base, and 12 bases lay between the germline ends. Per the germline V gene, CDR1 is MGHDK and CDR2 is SYGVNS.

The chain has TRBV4-3 and TRBJ2-1; 7 nucleotides align to TRBD1. This CDR3 is built from 15 residues. V lost 3 bases and J lost 0; bases outside the gene matches: 2. CDR1 is LGHNA and CDR2 is YSLEER in the germline V gene. The CDR3 DNA is TGCGCCAGCAGCCAGGACAGGAGCTCCTACAATGAGCAGTTCTTC. Translated: CASSQDRSSYNEQFF.

This clone has just one count. The CDR3 here is CASSLTPGELFF. The CDR3 DNA follows: TGTGCCAGCAGCCTCACCCCCGGGGAGCTGTTTTTT. The chain links TRBV7-3 to TRBJ2-2; D ambiguous. The germline gives CDR1 SGHTA, CDR2 FQGTGA. The CDR3 is made up of 12 amino acids. Trimming left V 5 bases short and J 6 bases short, with 7 bases between.

The rearrangement links TRBV3-1 (or the pseudogene TRBV3-2) to TRBJ2-3; D is possibly TRBD1 (5 bases). Germline V gene lookup returns CDR1 LGHDT and CDR2 YNNKEL (reference sequence). The CDR3 is 13 residues long. V shed 4 bases and J shed 10 bases, with 15 bases lying between them. CDR3 protein: CASSPRGTNSQYF. DNA for the CDR3: TGTGCCAGCAGCCCTAGGGGAACGAATTCGCAGTATTTT.

This clone was recorded once. J is TRBJ2-3 and V is TRBV6-1, with D possibly being TRBD2 (6 bases). CDR3 length: 15 residues. V was trimmed by 2 bases and J by 2 bases, leaving 11 bases between them. Germline CDR1 MNHNS, CDR2 SASEGT. The CDR3 DNA sequence: TGTGCCAGCAGTGAACCTACGGGGGACACAGATACGCAGTATTTT. This gives the protein CASSEPTGDTDTQYF.

The V and J genes are TRBV27 and TRBJ1-1, with 9 bases fitting TRBD1. The V gene end was trimmed by 4 bases and the J gene end by 1 base; junction bases not matched to a gene: 4. Germline CDR1 is MNHEY and CDR2 is SMNVEV (reference sequence). The CDR3 is made up of 15 amino acids. CDR3 in amino acids: CASSYDRGGNTEAFF. CDR3 sequence (DNA): TGTGCCAGCAGTTACGACAGGGGGGGGAACACTGAAGCTTTCTTT.

The gene calls are TRBV6-6 and TRBJ1-3; D not certain. The CDR3 covers 15 residues. V shed 2 bases and J shed 0 bases, with 8 bases lying between them. Looked up from germline, CDR1 is MNHNY and CDR2 is SVGAGI (reference sequence). CDR3 sequence: CASSYISNSGNTIYF. The CDR3 region has the DNA TGTGCCAGCAGTTACATATCGAACTCTGGAAACACCATATATTTT.

This chain connects TRBV24-1 to TRBJ2-1; TRBD2 agrees at 7 bases. CDR3 size: 17 residues. Germline CDR1 is KGHDR and CDR2 is SFDVKD. The ends lost 3 bases at V and 2 bases at J; junction bases unmatched: 9. Here the CDR3 reads CATSDHPGLTTYNEQFF. The CDR3 DNA follows: TGTGCCACCAGTGATCATCCGGGACTAACCACCTACAATGAGCAGTTCTTC.

V and J are TRBV13 and TRBJ2-3; D gene uncertain. Per germline, CDR1 PRHDT and CDR2 FYEKMQ (reference sequence). The V end lost 1 base, the J end lost 6 bases, and 11 bases lay between the germline ends. This CDR3 is 14 amino acids long. The CDR3 is CASSLVVRVDTQYF. Here the CDR3 DNA reads TGTGCCAGCAGCTTAGTGGTGCGAGTGGATACGCAGTATTTT.

This clone showed up just a few times. The chain recombines TRBV5-6 with TRBJ1-5; D uncertain. The germline V gene has CDR1 SGHDT and CDR2 YYEEEE. With 4 bases removed from V and 2 bases from J, the gap between germline ends came to 10 bases. The CDR3 length is 14 residues. The chain's CDR3 is CASSPGWGNQPQHF. The CDR3 DNA reads TGTGCCAGCAGCCCCGGATGGGGCAATCAGCCCCAGCATTTT.

This sequence joins TRBV6-2 or TRBV6-3 and TRBJ2-5; TRBD2 might be the D (5 bases). Germline V CDR1 and CDR2: MNHEY, SVGEGT. The V end was cut by 2 bases, the J end by 1 base, with 8 bases between. This CDR3 region has 14 residues. CDR3 DNA sequence: TGTGCCAGCAGTTACCCCGCGGGCCAAGAGACCCAGTACTTC. This translates into CASSYPAGQETQYF.

The V call is TRBV3-1 (or the pseudogene TRBV3-2), the J call TRBJ2-2; 8 positions match TRBD2. Germline assignment: CDR1 LGHDT and CDR2 YNNKEL (reference sequence). V dropped 4 bases and J dropped 5; count of bases not matched to a gene: 9. This CDR3 has 16 residues. The CDR3 DNA follows: TGTGCCAGCAGCCGAAACGGGGGGGGGCGAACCGGGGAGCTGTTTTTT. Amino acid sequence: CASSRNGGGRTGELFF.